This note documents a single TCR beta chain sequence. Profiled with immunoSEQ multiplex PCR; TCRdb holds only in-frame clones, not every one. The sample lists approximately 35,000 clones, almost 85% seen once, with 5.5% to 8.5% in the top ten. This sample was included in a study of blood T cell repertoires in COVID-19. From germline, CDR1 is SGHTA and CDR2 FQGTGA. The CDR3 runs to 15 residues. V was cut by 2 bases and J by 0 bases, with 9 bases left in between. Sequencing input: peripheral blood. The genes are TRBV7-3 and TRBJ2-3; possibly TRBD1 for D (5 bases). This TCR was sampled from a man aged 55-75 years with active COVID-19. CDR3 sequence: CASSLDRQSTDTQYF. CDR3 nucleotides: TGTGCCAGCAGCTTAGACAGACAAAGCACAGATACGCAGTATTTT.